This TCR beta chain comes out of a study of blood T cell repertoires in COVID-19. The assay was immunoSEQ multiplex PCR, and TCRdb's table has in-frame clones only and misses some. The sample records tens of thousands of clones, almost 90% being singletons. The CDR3 consists of 19 residues. Germline V gene sequence: CDR1 LNHDA, CDR2 SQIVND (reference sequence). V was clipped by 2 bases and J by 3 bases; unmatched bases: 13. The receptor was derived from a man between 65 and 85 years old with acute or convalescent COVID-19. V and J are TRBV19 and TRBJ1-5; 10 bases agree with TRBD1. Material for sequencing was peripheral blood. The CDR3 DNA sequence: TGTGCCAGTAGTATATTTCGGATGGGGACAGGGGCGATCAATCAGCCCCAGCATTTT. Amino acid sequence: CASSIFRMGTGAINQPQHF. Using reference TRBV19 and TRBJ1-5 for the parts outside the CDR3, the full variable domain is DGGITQSPKYLFRKEGQNVTLSCEQNLNHDAMYWYRQDPGQGLRLIYYSQIVNDFQKGDIAEGYSVSREKKESFPLTVTSAQKNPTAFYLCASSIFRMGTGAINQPQHFGDGTRLSIL.